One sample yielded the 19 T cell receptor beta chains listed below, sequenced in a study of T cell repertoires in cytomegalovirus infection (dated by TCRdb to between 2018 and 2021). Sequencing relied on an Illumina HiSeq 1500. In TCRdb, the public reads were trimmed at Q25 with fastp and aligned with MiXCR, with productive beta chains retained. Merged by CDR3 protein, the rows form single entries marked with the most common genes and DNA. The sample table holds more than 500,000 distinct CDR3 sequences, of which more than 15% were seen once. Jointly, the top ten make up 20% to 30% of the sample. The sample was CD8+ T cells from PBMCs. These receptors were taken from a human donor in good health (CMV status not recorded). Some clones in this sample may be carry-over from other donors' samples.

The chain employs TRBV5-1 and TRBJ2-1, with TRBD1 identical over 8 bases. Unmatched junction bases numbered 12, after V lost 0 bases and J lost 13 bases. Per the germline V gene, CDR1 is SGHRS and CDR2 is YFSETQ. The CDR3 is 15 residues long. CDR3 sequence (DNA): TGCGCCAGCAGCTTGGCCCAGGGGGCGCTTGTTGAACAGTTCTTC. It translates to CASSLAQGALVEQFF.

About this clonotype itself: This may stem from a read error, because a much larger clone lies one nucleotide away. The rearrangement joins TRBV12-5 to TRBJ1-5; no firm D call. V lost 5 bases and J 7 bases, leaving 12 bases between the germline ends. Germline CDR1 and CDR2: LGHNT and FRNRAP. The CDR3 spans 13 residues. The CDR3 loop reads CASGTVWEQPQHF. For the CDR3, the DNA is TGTGCTAGTGGTACCGTCTGGGAACAGCCCCAGCATTTT.

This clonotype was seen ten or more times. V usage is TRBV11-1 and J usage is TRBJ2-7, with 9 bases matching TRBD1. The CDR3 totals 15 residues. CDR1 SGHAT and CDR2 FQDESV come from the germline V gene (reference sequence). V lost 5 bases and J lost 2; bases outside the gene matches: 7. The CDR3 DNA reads TGTGCCAGCAGCCCCTCTCGGACAGGGGCCTACGAGCAGTACTTC. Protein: CASSPSRTGAYEQYF. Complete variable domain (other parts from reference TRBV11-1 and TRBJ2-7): EAEVAQSPRYKITEKSQAVAFWCDPISGHATLYWYRQILGQGPELLVQFQDESVVDDSQLPKDRFSAERLKGVDSTLKIQPAELGDSAMYLCASSPSRTGAYEQYFGPGTRLTVT.

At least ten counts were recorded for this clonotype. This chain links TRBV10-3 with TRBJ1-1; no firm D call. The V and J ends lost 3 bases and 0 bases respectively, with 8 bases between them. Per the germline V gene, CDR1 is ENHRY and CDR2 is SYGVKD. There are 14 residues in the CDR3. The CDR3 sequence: CAISDMIMNTEAFF. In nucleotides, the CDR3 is TGTGCCATCAGTGATATGATTATGAACACTGAAGCTTTCTTT.

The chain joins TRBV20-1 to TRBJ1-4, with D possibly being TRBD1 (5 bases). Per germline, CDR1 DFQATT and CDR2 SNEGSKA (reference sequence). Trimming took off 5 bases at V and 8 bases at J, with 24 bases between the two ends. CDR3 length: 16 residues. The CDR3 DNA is TGCAGTGCTCGCAGGGTGGGGGGGGAAGAGTGGGAAAAACTGTTTTTT. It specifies CSARRVGGEEWEKLFF.

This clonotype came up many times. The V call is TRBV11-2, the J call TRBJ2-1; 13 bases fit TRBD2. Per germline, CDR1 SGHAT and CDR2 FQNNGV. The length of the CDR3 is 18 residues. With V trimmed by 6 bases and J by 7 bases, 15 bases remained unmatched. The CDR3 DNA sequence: TGTGCCAGCAGTATGACATATGGACTAGCGGGAGCGGGGAATGAGCAGTTCTTC. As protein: CASSMTYGLAGAGNEQFF.

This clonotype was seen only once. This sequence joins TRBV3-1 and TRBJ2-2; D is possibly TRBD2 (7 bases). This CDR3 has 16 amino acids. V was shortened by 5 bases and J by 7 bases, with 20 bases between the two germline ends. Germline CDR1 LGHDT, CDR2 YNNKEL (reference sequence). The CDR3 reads CASSNPRGARNGELFF. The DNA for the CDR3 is TGTGCCAGCAGCAACCCACGGGGGGCGCGGAACGGGGAGCTGTTTTTT.

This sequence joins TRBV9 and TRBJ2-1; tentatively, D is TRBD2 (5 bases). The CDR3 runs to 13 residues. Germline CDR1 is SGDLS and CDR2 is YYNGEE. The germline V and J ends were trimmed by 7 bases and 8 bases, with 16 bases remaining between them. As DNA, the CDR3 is TGTGCCAGCGGTAGAGCGGACTGGGATGAGCAGTTCTTC. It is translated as CASGRADWDEQFF.

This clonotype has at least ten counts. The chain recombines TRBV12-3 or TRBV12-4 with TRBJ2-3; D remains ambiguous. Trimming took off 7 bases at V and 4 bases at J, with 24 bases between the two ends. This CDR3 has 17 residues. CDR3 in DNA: TGTGCCAGCACCTTTAAAGGCGGTACAAATCTGCCAGATACGCAGTATTTT. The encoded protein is CASTFKGGTNLPDTQYF.

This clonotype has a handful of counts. The CDR3 is CSATLAGPYNEQFF. The CDR3 coding sequence is TGCAGTGCCACCTTAGCGGGGCCCTACAATGAGCAGTTCTTC. The genes are TRBV20-1 and TRBJ2-1; 8 bases are a match to TRBD2. Germline trimming cut 6 bases from V and 2 bases from J; bases unmatched to any gene: 6. CDR1 and CDR2 (germline): DFQATT, SNEGSKA (reference sequence). The CDR3 is 14 residues long.

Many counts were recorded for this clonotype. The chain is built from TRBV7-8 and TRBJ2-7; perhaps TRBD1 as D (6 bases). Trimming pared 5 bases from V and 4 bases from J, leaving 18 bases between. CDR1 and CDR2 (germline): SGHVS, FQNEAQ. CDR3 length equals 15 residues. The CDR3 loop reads CASSPVTGLLYEQYF. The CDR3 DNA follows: TGTGCCAGCAGCCCAGTGACAGGTTTGCTATACGAGCAGTACTTC.

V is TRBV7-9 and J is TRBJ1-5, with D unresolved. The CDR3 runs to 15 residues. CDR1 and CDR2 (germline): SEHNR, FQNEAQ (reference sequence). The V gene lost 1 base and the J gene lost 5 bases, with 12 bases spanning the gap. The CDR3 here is CASSLGVVEDQPQHF. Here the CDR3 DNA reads TGTGCCAGCAGCTTAGGGGTTGTTGAGGATCAGCCCCAGCATTTT. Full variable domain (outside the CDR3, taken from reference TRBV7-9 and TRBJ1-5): DTGVSQNPRHKITKRGQNVTFRCDPISEHNRLYWYRQTLGQGPEFLTYFQNEAQLEKSRLLSDRFSAERPKGSFSTLEIQRTEQGDSAMYLCASSLGVVEDQPQHFGDGTRLSIL.

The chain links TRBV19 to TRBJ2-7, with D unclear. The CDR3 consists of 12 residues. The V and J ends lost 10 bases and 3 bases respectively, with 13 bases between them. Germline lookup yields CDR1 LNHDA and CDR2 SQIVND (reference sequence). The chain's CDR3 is CATSDGYYEQYF. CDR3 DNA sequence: TGTGCCACCTCGGACGGCTACTACGAGCAGTACTTC.

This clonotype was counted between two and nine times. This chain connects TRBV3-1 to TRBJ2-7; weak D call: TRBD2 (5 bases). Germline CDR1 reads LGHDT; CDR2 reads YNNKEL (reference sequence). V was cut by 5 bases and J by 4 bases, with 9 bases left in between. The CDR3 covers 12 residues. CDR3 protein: CASSGSTYEQYF. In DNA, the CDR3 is TGTGCCAGCAGCGGGAGCACATACGAGCAGTACTTC.

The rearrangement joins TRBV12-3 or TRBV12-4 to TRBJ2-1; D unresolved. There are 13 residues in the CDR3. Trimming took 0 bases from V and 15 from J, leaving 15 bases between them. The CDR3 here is CASSLALEPSGFF. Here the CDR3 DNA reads TGTGCCAGCAGTTTAGCGCTTGAGCCCTCGGGGTTCTTC.

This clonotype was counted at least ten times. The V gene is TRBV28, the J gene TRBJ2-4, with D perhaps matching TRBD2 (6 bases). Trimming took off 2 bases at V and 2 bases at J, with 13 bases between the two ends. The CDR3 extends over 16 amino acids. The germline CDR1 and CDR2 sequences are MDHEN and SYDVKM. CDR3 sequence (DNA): TGTGCCAGCAGTTTACCTGCGGGGTTTACCAAAAACATTCAGTACTTC. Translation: CASSLPAGFTKNIQYF.

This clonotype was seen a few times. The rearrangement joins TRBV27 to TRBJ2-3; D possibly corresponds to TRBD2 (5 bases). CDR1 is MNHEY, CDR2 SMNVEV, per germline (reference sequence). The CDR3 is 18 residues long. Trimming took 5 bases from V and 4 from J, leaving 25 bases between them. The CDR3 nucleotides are TGTGCCAGCAGTCTCCGCCCCGCGGGTTACCCTCCCGCAGATACGCAGTATTTT. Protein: CASSLRPAGYPPADTQYF.

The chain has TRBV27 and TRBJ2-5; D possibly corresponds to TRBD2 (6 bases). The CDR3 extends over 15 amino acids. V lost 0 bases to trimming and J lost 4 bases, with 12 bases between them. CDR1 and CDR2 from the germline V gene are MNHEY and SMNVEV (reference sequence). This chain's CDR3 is CASSLSRGLTETQYF. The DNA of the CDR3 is TGTGCCAGCAGTTTATCGAGGGGACTTACAGAGACCCAGTACTTC.

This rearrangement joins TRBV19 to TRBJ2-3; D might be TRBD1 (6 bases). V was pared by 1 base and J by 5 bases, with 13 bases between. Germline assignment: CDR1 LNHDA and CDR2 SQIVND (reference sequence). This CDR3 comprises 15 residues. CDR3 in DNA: TGTGCCAGTAGTATAGGCAGGGGAGATAGAGATACGCAGTATTTT. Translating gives CASSIGRGDRDTQYF.